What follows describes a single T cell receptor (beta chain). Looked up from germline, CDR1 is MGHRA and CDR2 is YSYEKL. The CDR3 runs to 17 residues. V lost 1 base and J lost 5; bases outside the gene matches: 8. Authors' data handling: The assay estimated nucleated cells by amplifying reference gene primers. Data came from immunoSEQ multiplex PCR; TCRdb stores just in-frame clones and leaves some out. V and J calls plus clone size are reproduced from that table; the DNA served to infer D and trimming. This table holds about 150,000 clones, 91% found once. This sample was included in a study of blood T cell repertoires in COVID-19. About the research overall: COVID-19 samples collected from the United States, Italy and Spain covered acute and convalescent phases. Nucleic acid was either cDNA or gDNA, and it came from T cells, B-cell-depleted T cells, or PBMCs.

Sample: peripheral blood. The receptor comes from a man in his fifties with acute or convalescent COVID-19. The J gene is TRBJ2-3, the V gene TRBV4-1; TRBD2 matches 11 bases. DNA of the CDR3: TGCGCCAGCAGCCAAGCGGAATTAGCGGGGGGGCAAGATACGCAGTATTTT. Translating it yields CASSQAELAGGQDTQYF.